This TCR beta chain was sequenced in a study of OX40 agonist ivuxolimab in advanced cancers. At the level of the study: Of the patients, three showed partial responses, one with hepatocellular carcinoma and two with cutaneous melanoma.

The V gene's germline CDR1 is SEHNR and CDR2 FQNEAQ (reference sequence). J gave up 9 bases and V 5 bases, and 8 bases lay outside the gene matches. This CDR3 is 14 amino acids long. Produced via immunoSEQ multiplex PCR; TCRdb's table is partial and in-frame only. The sample includes roughly 79,000 clones, less than 85% seen only once; the top ten take 0.51%. The chain links TRBV7-9 to TRBJ1-3, with 9 nucleotides matching TRBD1. The sequence was obtained from an adult with an advanced solid tumor such as melanoma, head and neck, liver or kidney cancer. Sequenced here: CD4+ or CD8+ T cells sorted from blood, sampled in a trial of the OX40 agonist ivuxolimab. CDR3 in DNA: TGTGCCAGCAGCCGATCCGACAGGGGGTCCACCATATATTTT. Translated: CASSRSDRGSTIYF.